This T cell receptor (beta chain) stems from a study of identifying expanded T cells in peripheral blood. General observations from the study: About 1.2 clones differed between technical replicates, versus around 15 and 18 over time.

Repertoires were generated with immunoSEQ multiplex PCR, while TCRdb's copy carries only in-frame clones and drops some. The table records 90,000 to 120,000 clones, approximately 90% of them present only once. Germline-derived CDR1 and CDR2 are LGHNA and YSLEER. There are 16 residues in the CDR3. Trimming shortened V by 0 bases and J by 0 bases, and 8 bases separated the two germline ends. No infections or other immune events were documented during collection. Note on this clone: Its antigen remains unknown.

The chain joins TRBV4-3 to TRBJ2-2; D is perhaps TRBD1 (5 bases). The clonotype comes from a person between 18 and 75 years old in good health. The specimen sequenced was blood. The CDR3 DNA is TGCGCCAGCAGCCAAGACCCAGGGACGAACACCGGGGAGCTGTTTTTT. This codes for CASSQDPGTNTGELFF.